One sample yielded the 10 T cell receptor beta chains listed below, sequenced in a study of T cells after yellow fever vaccination. Each CDR3 protein is one row after TCRdb ran MiXCR on the 5' RACE reads. The repertoire holds 100,000 or so distinct CDR3 sequences, with roughly 9% as singletons. This specimen was CD8+ T cells not binding an NS4B(214-222) dextramer, sorted from PBMCs, taken around 14 days after the first yellow fever vaccination. All receptors come from a man younger than 35 who received the YFV17D yellow fever vaccine.

The V and J genes are TRBV6-5 and TRBJ2-7, with 7 bases lining up with TRBD2. Trimming took 0 bases from V and 4 from J; bases not matched to a gene: 3. Germline lookup yields CDR1 MNHEY and CDR2 SVGAGI. This CDR3 contains 14 residues. The CDR3 nucleotides read TGTGCCAGCAGTTACTCGAGCGGGGATTACGAGCAGTACGTC. This translates into CASSYSSGDYEQYV.

This clonotype has only a few counts. The chain joins TRBV12-3 or TRBV12-4 to TRBJ2-3; D is undetermined. The CDR3 has 14 amino acids. V was shortened by 3 bases and J by 0 bases, with 7 bases between the two germline ends. CDR3 sequence: CASSLTRSTDTQYF. CDR3 bases: TGTGCCAGCAGTTTGACGAGAAGCACAGATACGCAGTATTTT.

The sample holds a few counts of this clonotype. This chain joins TRBV12-3 or TRBV12-4 and TRBJ2-1; 12 bases fit TRBD2. This CDR3 comprises 17 residues. The V gene end was trimmed by 6 bases and the J gene end by 4 bases; junction bases not matched to a gene: 10. The CDR3 here is CASSPRPGTSGYNEQFF. In DNA, the CDR3 is TGTGCCAGCAGCCCCAGGCCGGGGACTAGCGGGTACAATGAGCAGTTCTTC.

This clonotype showed up many times. The rearrangement links TRBV6-5 to TRBJ2-1, with 10 bases lining up with TRBD2. This CDR3 has 16 residues. The trim removed 5 bases at V and 7 bases at J, leaving 11 bases unmatched. Germline lookup yields CDR1 MNHEY and CDR2 SVGAGI. For the CDR3, the DNA is TGTGCCAGCAGTAGCGGGGGGGGTATGTTTGTAAATGAGCAGTTCTTC. It is translated as CASSSGGGMFVNEQFF.

The table lists this clonotype with a few counts. This rearrangement joins TRBV12-3 or TRBV12-4 to TRBJ2-2, with D tentatively TRBD1 or TRBD2 (6 bases each). This CDR3 region has 15 residues. V was cut by 6 bases and J by 3 bases, with 14 bases left in between. The CDR3 DNA reads TGTGCCAGCAGCCATGAGGGGGGACACACCGGGGAGCTGTTTTTT. This encodes CASSHEGGHTGELFF.

This clonotype showed up just a few times. This chain uses TRBV7-8 with TRBJ2-1; the match to TRBD2 covers 9 bases. CDR3 size: 16 residues. V was clipped by 5 bases and J by 4 bases; unmatched bases: 9. In germline, CDR1 is SGHVS, CDR2 FQNEAQ. CDR3 amino acids: CASSLWGRGGYNEQFF. CDR3 nucleotide sequence: TGTGCCAGCAGCCTCTGGGGGCGGGGGGGGTACAATGAGCAGTTCTTC.

This clonotype turned up a few times. The chain carries TRBV6-1 and TRBJ2-3; TRBD1 matches 10 bases. Trimming at V came to 7 bases and at J to 3 bases, leaving 7 bases not matched to a gene. Germline V gives CDR1 MNHNS, CDR2 SASEGT. The CDR3 is 15 residues long. CDR3 nucleotides: TGTGCCAGCATCACCGGGACAGGGGCTACAGATACGCAGTATTTT. This gives the protein CASITGTGATDTQYF.

Only a few counts were recorded for this clonotype. The genes are TRBV27 and TRBJ1-4, with D uncertain. The CDR3 consists of 13 residues. Germline V gives CDR1 MNHEY, CDR2 SMNVEV (reference sequence). V was trimmed by 2 bases and J by 8 bases, leaving 9 bases between them. The CDR3 here is CASSLSGVEKLFF. In DNA form, the CDR3 reads TGTGCCAGCAGTTTAAGCGGGGTCGAAAAACTGTTTTTT.

In this sample, this clonotype turned up a few times. The chain carries TRBV5-6 and TRBJ1-5; 10 bases line up with TRBD1. This CDR3 comprises 15 residues. CDR1 SGHDT and CDR2 YYEEEE come from the germline V gene. Germline trimming cut 2 bases from V and 7 bases from J; bases unmatched to any gene: 6. The CDR3, as DNA: TGTGCCAGCAGCTTCGGGACAGGGGTTGGACAGCCCCAGCATTTT. Amino acids: CASSFGTGVGQPQHF.

V gene TRBV20-1 combines with J gene TRBJ2-1; D is undetermined. Germline V gives CDR1 DFQATT, CDR2 SNEGSKA (reference sequence). The CDR3 runs 13 residues. The V and J ends lost 6 bases and 4 bases respectively, with 13 bases between them. The CDR3 bases are TGCAGTGCCCCCACCCCCAATTACAATGAGCAGTTCTTC. It encodes CSAPTPNYNEQFF.